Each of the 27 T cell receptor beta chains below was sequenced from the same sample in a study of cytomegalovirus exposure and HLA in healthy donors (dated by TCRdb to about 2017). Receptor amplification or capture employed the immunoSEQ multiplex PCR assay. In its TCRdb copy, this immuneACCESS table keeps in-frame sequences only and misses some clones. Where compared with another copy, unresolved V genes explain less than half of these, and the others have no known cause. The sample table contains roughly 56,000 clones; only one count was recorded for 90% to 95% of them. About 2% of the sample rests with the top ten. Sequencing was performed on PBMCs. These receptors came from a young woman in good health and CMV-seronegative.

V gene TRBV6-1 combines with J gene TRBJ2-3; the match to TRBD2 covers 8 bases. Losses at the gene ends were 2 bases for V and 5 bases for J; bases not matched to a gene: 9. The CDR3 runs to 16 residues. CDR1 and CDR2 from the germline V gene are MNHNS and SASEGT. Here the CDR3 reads CASSETSGSSLDTQYF. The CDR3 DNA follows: TGTGCCAGCAGTGAAACCAGCGGGAGTTCATTAGATACGCAGTATTTT.

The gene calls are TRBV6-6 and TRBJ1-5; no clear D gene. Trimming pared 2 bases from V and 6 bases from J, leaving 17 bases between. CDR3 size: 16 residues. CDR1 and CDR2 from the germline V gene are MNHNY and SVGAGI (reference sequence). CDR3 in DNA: TGTGCCAGCAGTTACAGGGAGTCCCAAACGGGTCAGCCCCAGCATTTT. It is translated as CASSYRESQTGQPQHF.

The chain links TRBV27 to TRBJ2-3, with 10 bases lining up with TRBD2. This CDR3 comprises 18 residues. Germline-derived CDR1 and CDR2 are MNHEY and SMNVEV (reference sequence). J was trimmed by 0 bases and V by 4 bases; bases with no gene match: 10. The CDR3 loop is CASSYLAGGQASTDTQYF. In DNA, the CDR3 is TGTGCCAGCAGTTATTTAGCGGGAGGACAAGCTAGCACAGATACGCAGTATTTT.

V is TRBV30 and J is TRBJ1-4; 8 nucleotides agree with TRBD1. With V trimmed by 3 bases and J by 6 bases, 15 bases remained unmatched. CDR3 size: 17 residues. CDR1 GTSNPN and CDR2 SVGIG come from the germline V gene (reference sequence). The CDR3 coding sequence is TGTGCCTGGAGCTTTTCCGGGACAGGCTTCGGGGATGAAAAACTGTTTTTT. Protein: CAWSFSGTGFGDEKLFF.

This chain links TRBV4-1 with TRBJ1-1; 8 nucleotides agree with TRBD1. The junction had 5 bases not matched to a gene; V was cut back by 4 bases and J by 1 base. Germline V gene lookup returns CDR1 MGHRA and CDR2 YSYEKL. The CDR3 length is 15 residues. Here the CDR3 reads CASSRPDRENTEAFF. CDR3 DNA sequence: TGCGCCAGCAGCCGGCCGGACAGGGAGAACACTGAAGCTTTCTTT.

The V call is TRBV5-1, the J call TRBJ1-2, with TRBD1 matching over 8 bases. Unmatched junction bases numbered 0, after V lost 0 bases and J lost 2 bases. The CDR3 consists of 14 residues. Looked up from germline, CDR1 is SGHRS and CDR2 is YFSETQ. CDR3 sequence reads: CASSLGQGNYGYTF. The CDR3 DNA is TGCGCCAGCAGCTTGGGACAGGGGAACTATGGCTACACCTTC.

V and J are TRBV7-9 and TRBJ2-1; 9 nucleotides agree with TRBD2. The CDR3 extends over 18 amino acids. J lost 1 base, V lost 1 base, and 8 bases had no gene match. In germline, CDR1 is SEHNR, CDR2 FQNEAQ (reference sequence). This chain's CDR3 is CASSLGASGTNSYNEQFF. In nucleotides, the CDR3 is TGTGCCAGCAGCTTAGGTGCTAGCGGGACCAATTCCTACAATGAGCAGTTCTTC. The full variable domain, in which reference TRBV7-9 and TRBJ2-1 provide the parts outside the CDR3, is DTGVSQNPRHKITKRGQNVTFRCDPISEHNRLYWYRQTLGQGPEFLTYFQNEAQLEKSRLLSDRFSAERPKGSFSTLEIQRTEQGDSAMYLCASSLGASGTNSYNEQFFGPGTRLTVL.

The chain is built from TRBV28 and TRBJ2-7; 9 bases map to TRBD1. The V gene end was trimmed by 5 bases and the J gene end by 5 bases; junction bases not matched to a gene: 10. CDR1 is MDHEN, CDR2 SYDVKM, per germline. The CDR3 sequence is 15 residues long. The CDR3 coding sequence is TGTGCCAGCAGTCCCCCCGGGACAGGGAAACACGAGCAGTACTTC. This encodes CASSPPGTGKHEQYF.

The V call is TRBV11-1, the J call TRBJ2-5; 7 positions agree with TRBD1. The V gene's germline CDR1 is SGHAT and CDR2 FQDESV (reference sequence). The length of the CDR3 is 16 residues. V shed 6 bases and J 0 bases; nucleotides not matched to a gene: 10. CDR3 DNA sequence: TGTGCCAGCAGTCGAAGACAGGGACGGTACCAAGAGACCCAGTACTTC. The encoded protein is CASSRRQGRYQETQYF. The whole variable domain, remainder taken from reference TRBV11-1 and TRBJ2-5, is EAEVAQSPRYKITEKSQAVAFWCDPISGHATLYWYRQILGQGPELLVQFQDESVVDDSQLPKDRFSAERLKGVDSTLKIQPAELGDSAMYLCASSRRQGRYQETQYFGPGTRLLVL.

The CDR3 nucleotides are TGTGCCAGCAGCGCCTCAGCAGGGGCTGGAAACACCATATATTTT. It yields the protein CASSASAGAGNTIYF. The genes are TRBV7-2 and TRBJ1-3, with D perhaps matching TRBD1 (6 bases). This CDR3 is built from 15 residues. Germline assignment: CDR1 SGHTA and CDR2 FQGNSA. V was pared by 5 bases and J by 2 bases, with 13 bases between. Based on the CDR3 plus reference TRBV7-2 and TRBJ1-3, the full variable domain is GAGVSQSPSNKVTEKGKDVELRCDPISGHTALYWYRQSLGQGLEFLIYFQGNSAPDKSGLPSDRFSAERTGGSVSTLTIQRTQQEDSAVYLCASSASAGAGNTIYFGEGSWLTVV.

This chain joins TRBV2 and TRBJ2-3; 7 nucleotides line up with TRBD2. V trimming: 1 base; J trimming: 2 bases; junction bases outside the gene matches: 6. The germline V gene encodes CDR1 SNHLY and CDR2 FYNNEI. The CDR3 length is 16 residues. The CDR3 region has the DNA TGTGCCAGCAGTGAAGGGGCTAGCGGACCCACAGATACGCAGTATTTT. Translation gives CASSEGASGPTDTQYF.

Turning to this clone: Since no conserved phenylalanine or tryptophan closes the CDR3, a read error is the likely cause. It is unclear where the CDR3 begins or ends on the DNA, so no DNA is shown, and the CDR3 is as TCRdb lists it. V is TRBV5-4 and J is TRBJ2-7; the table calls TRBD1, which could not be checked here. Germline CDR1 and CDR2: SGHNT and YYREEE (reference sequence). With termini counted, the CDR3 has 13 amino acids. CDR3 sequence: CASSLAGQGSTWL.

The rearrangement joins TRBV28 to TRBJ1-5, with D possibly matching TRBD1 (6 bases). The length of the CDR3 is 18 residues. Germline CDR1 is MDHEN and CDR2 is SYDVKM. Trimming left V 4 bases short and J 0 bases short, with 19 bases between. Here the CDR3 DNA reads TGTGCCAGCAGTTCTAAACAGGGCCTAATTTATAGCAATCAGCCCCAGCATTTT. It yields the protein CASSSKQGLIYSNQPQHF.

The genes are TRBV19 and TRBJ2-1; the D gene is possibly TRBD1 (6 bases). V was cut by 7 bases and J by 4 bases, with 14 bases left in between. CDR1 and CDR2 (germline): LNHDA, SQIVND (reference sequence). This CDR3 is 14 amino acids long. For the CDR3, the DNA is TGTGCCAGTACCCCGGGCCAGGGGTACAATGAGCAGTTCTTC. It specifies CASTPGQGYNEQFF. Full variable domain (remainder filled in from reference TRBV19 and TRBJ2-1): DGGITQSPKYLFRKEGQNVTLSCEQNLNHDAMYWYRQDPGQGLRLIYYSQIVNDFQKGDIAEGYSVSREKKESFPLTVTSAQKNPTAFYLCASTPGQGYNEQFFGPGTRLTVL.

CDR3 amino acids: CAISRDIGGNEQFF. CDR3 nucleotide sequence: TGTGCCATCAGCCGGGACATAGGTGGAAATGAGCAGTTCTTC. V and J are TRBV10-3 and TRBJ2-1; tentative D call: TRBD1 (6 bases). Germline V lookup: CDR1 ENHRY, CDR2 SYGVKD. The CDR3 sequence is 14 residues long. The ends were cut back, 6 bases at V and 7 bases at J, with 16 bases in the middle.

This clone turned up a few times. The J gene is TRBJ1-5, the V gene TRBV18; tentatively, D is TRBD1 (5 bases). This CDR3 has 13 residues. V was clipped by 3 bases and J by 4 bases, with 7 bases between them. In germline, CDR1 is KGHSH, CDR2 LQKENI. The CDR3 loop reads CASSPPGNQPQHF. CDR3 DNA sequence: TGTGCCAGCTCACCCCCAGGGAATCAGCCCCAGCATTTT.

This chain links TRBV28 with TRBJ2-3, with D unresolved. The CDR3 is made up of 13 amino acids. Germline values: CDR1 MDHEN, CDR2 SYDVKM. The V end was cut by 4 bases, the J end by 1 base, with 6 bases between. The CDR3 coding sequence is TGTGCCAGCAGTTCAGGCCGCACAGATACGCAGTATTTT. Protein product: CASSSGRTDTQYF.

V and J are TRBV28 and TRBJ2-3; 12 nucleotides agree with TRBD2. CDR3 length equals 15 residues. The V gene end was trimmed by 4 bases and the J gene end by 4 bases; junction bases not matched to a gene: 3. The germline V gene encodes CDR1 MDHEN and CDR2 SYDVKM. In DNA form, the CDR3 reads TGTGCCAGCAGTTCTAGCGGGAGGGTCGCAGATACGCAGTATTTT. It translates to CASSSSGRVADTQYF. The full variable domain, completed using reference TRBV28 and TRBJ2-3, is DVKVTQSSRYLVKRTGEKVFLECVQDMDHENMFWYRQDPGLGLRLIYFSYDVKMKEKGDIPEGYSVSREKKERFSLILESASTNQTSMYLCASSSSGRVADTQYFGPGTRLTVL.

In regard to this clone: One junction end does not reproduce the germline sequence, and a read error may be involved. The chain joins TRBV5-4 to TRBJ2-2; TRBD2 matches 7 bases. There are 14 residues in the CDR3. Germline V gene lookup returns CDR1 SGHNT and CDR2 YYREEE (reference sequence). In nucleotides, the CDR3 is TGCGCCAGCAGCCAAGGACTAGATACCGGGGAGCTGTTTTTT. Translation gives CASSQGLDTGELFF.

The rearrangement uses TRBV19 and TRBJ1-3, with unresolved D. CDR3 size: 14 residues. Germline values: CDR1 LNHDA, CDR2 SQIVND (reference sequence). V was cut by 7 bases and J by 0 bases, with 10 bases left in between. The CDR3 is CASMRRNSGNTIYF. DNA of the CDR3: TGTGCCAGTATGAGGCGAAACTCTGGAAACACCATATATTTT.

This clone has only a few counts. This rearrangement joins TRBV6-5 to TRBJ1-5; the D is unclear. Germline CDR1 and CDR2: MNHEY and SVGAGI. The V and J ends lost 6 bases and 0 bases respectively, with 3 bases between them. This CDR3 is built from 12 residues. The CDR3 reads CASSVSNQPQHF. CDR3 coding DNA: TGTGCCAGCAGCGTTAGCAATCAGCCCCAGCATTTT.

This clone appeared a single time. CDR3 residues: CASSINGQGPWDTEAFF. The CDR3 nucleotides are TGTGCCAGTAGTATCAACGGACAGGGACCATGGGACACTGAAGCTTTCTTT. J is TRBJ1-1 and V is TRBV19, with 8 nucleotides matching TRBD1. There are 17 residues in the CDR3. CDR1 LNHDA and CDR2 SQIVND come from the germline V gene (reference sequence). The V gene end was trimmed by 3 bases and the J gene end by 3 bases; junction bases not matched to a gene: 12. Using reference TRBV19 and TRBJ1-1 for the parts outside the CDR3, the full variable domain is DGGITQSPKYLFRKEGQNVTLSCEQNLNHDAMYWYRQDPGQGLRLIYYSQIVNDFQKGDIAEGYSVSREKKESFPLTVTSAQKNPTAFYLCASSINGQGPWDTEAFFGQGTRLTVV.

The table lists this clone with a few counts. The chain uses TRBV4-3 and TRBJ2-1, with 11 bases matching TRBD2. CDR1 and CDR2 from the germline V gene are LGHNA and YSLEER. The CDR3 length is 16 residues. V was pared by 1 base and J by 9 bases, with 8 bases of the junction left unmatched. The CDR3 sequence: CASSQGVAGGPGEQFF. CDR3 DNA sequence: TGCGCCAGCAGCCAAGGGGTAGCGGGAGGGCCGGGTGAGCAGTTCTTC.

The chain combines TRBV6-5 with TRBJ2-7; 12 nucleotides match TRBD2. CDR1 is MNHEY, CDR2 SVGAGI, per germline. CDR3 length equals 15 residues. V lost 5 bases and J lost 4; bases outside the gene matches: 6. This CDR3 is CASSAPSGRGYEQYF. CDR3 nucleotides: TGTGCCAGCAGTGCCCCTAGCGGGAGGGGGTACGAGCAGTACTTC.

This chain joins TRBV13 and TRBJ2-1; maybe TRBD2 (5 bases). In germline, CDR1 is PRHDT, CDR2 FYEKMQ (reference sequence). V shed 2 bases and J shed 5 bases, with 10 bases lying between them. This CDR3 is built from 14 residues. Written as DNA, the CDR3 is TGTGCCAGCAGCTTACGACGGGGAAACAATGAGCAGTTCTTC. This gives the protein CASSLRRGNNEQFF.

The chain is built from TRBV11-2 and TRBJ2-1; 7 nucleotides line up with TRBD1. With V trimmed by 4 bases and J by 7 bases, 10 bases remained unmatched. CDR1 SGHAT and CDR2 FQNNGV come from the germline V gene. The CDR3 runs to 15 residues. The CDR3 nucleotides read TGTGCCAGCAGCTCACGACAGGGTAGACTGAATGAGCAGTTCTTC. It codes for CASSSRQGRLNEQFF.

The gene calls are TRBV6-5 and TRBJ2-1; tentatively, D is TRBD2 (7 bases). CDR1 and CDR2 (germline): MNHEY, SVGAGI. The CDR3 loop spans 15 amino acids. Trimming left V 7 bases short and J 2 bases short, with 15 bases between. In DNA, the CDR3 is TGTGCCAGCACCCAAGGGGGGGGCCCCTACAATGAGCAGTTCTTC. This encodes CASTQGGGPYNEQFF.